Sequencing of this T cell receptor beta chain was carried out in a study of identical twins. Study-wide findings and caveats: Conclusions were drawn cross-sectionally by statistical analysis, without following the same donors. Twins' surplus sharing was weaker for beta out-of-frame sequences.

TCRdb redid the calling of the 5' RACE reads with MiXCR, one entry per CDR3 protein. The sample yields fewer than 900,000 distinct CDR3 sequences, about 18% seen once. This clonotype was seen a handful of times. The antigen is not known. CDR3 length: 15 amino acids. From germline, CDR1 is SEHNR and CDR2 FQNEAQ (reference sequence). The V and J ends lost 4 bases and 3 bases, in that order; junction bases with no gene match: 4. These data were also filed under a second study, of T cells expressing NK-cell markers. That report adds: Seven sequenced donors out of eight were HCMV-seropositive, one seronegative. What remained unclear was the HCMV specificity of expanded NKG2C+ T cell clones.

V is TRBV7-9 and J is TRBJ2-1; 9 bases are shared with TRBD2. This TCR came from a woman between 18 and 29 years old in good health. What was sequenced was PBMCs. CDR3 amino acids: CASSSWTSDYNEQFF. The CDR3 DNA sequence: TGTGCCAGCAGCTCCTGGACTAGCGACTACAATGAGCAGTTCTTC.